Shown below are 30 T cell receptor beta chains from a single sample sequenced in a study of identifying expanded T cells in peripheral blood. The data were produced by immunoSEQ multiplex PCR, yet TCRdb's version contains in-frame clones alone and is incomplete. The sample includes about 82,000 clones, about 90% of them seen just once. Sequenced: blood. These receptors all stem from a person between 18 and 69 years old in good health.

The chain has TRBV19 and TRBJ2-7, with 8 bases matching TRBD1. The CDR3 has 13 amino acids. V dropped 4 bases and J dropped 4; count of bases not matched to a gene: 3. Germline loops: CDR1 LNHDA, CDR2 SQIVND (reference sequence). The CDR3 sequence: CASSTGGGYEQYF. The CDR3 region has the DNA TGTGCCAGTAGTACAGGGGGCGGTTACGAGCAGTACTTC.

The chain combines TRBV2 with TRBJ1-2; 8 bases are shared with TRBD1. The CDR3 has 13 amino acids. Trimming took 7 bases from V and 3 from J; bases not matched to a gene: 4. Germline assignment: CDR1 SNHLY and CDR2 FYNNEI. The CDR3 here is CASNPGGDYGYTF. CDR3 in DNA: TGTGCCAGCAACCCAGGGGGCGACTATGGCTACACCTTC.

This clone was detected only once. V is TRBV10-3 and J is TRBJ2-3, with 9 bases aligning to TRBD2. The CDR3 extends over 17 amino acids. J was trimmed by 0 bases and V by 2 bases; bases with no gene match: 6. Germline V lookup: CDR1 ENHRY, CDR2 SYGVKD. CDR3 DNA sequence: TGTGCCATCAGTGAGAATCTAGCGGGGTTTAGCACAGATACGCAGTATTTT. It yields the protein CAISENLAGFSTDTQYF.

This rearrangement joins TRBV5-4 to TRBJ1-2; D is possibly TRBD1 (6 bases). CDR1 and CDR2 (germline): SGHNT, YYREEE (reference sequence). The CDR3 has 14 residues. Trimming cost V 4 bases and J 4 bases, with 14 bases left between them. CDR3 residues: CASSQGTGSYGYTF. CDR3 nucleotides: TGTGCCAGCAGCCAAGGTACAGGGAGCTATGGCTACACCTTC.

This clone turned up a few times. The chain carries TRBV29-1 and TRBJ2-2, with TRBD1 as a possible D gene (6 bases). Germline V lookup: CDR1 SQVTM, CDR2 ANQGSEA. The CDR3 length is 13 residues. Trimming shortened V by 7 bases and J by 1 base, and 10 bases separated the two germline ends. CDR3 sequence (DNA): TGCAGCGCGAAGACAGGGAACACCGGGGAGCTGTTTTTT. Residues: CSAKTGNTGELFF.

The rearrangement joins TRBV30 to TRBJ2-2, with D perhaps given as TRBD1 or TRBD2 (6 bases each). The CDR3 totals 14 residues. Germline V gene data show CDR1 as GTSNPN and CDR2 as SVGIG (reference sequence). Trimming cost V 2 bases and J 8 bases, with 15 bases left between them. The chain's CDR3 is CAWSIGGSGGELFF. The CDR3 nucleotides read TGTGCCTGGAGTATCGGGGGCTCGGGAGGGGAGCTGTTTTTT.

The chain has TRBV15 and TRBJ1-2, with 7 positions matching TRBD1. The germline V gene encodes CDR1 LNHNV and CDR2 YYDKDF (reference sequence). The length of the CDR3 is 15 residues. V shed 4 bases, J shed 4 bases, and the junction held 9 bases outside the gene matches. The CDR3 region is CATSIVGQSFYGYTF. DNA of the CDR3: TGTGCCACCAGCATAGTGGGACAGAGTTTCTATGGCTACACCTTC.

In DNA, the CDR3 is TGTGCCAGCAGTGAAGTTTTAGGGCAGGGAAAATATAACTATGGCTACACCTTC. Translation gives CASSEVLGQGKYNYGYTF. This chain links TRBV6-4 with TRBJ1-2; TRBD1 might be the D (5 bases). CDR3 size: 18 residues. Deletions cut 3 bases from V and 1 base from J, with 21 bases between. CDR1 is MRHNA and CDR2 is SNTAGT in the germline V gene.

The J gene is TRBJ1-2, the V gene TRBV4-2; 7 nucleotides match TRBD1. The CDR3 is 13 residues long. Germline CDR1 reads LGHNA; CDR2 reads YNFKEQ. The V gene end was trimmed by 3 bases and the J gene end by 3 bases; junction bases not matched to a gene: 1. CDR3: CASSQGTDYGYTF. The CDR3 region has the DNA TGTGCCAGCAGCCAGGGGACAGACTATGGCTACACCTTC.

The CDR3 here is CSVVSNVGVRTDTQYF. The CDR3 DNA sequence: TGCAGCGTTGTCTCAAACGTGGGGGTAAGAACAGATACGCAGTATTTT. The rearrangement joins TRBV29-1 to TRBJ2-3; TRBD1 or TRBD2 may be the D gene (5 bases each). Germline CDR1 reads SQVTM; CDR2 reads ANQGSEA. V was shortened by 4 bases and J by 3 bases, with 20 bases between the two germline ends. The CDR3 spans 16 residues.

This clone has a single count. J is TRBJ1-1 and V is TRBV6-1; TRBD1 is a possible D gene (6 bases). Trimming shortened V by 2 bases and J by 5 bases, and 12 bases separated the two germline ends. Germline CDR1 reads MNHNS; CDR2 reads SASEGT. CDR3 size: 14 residues. The DNA for the CDR3 is TGTGCCAGCAGTGAAATCGGGGGCCGTACTGAAGCTTTCTTT. This sequence encodes CASSEIGGRTEAFF.

The rearrangement links TRBV29-1 to TRBJ2-7; tentatively, D is TRBD1 (5 bases). The V and J ends lost 4 bases and 2 bases respectively, with 9 bases between them. Per the germline V gene, CDR1 is SQVTM and CDR2 is ANQGSEA. The CDR3 totals 12 residues. In DNA, the CDR3 is TGCAGCGTTGGACAGCCCGCCTACGAGCAGTACTTC. It encodes CSVGQPAYEQYF.

This chain links TRBV14 with TRBJ2-1, with 7 bases matching TRBD2. This CDR3 is built from 15 residues. With V trimmed by 5 bases and J by 7 bases, 11 bases remained unmatched. Germline CDR1 reads SGHDN; CDR2 reads FVKESK. Written as DNA, the CDR3 is TGTGCCAGCAGCGCCCGTCGGGGGGTAAGGAATGAGCAGTTCTTC. Amino acid sequence: CASSARRGVRNEQFF.

This clone was seen just once. The rearrangement joins TRBV27 to TRBJ2-7, with TRBD2 as a possible D gene (6 bases). Deletions cut 2 bases from V and 5 bases from J, with 10 bases between. The CDR3 has 13 amino acids. Germline-derived CDR1 and CDR2 are MNHEY and SMNVEV (reference sequence). The CDR3 region is CASSLVAGNEQYF. CDR3 coding DNA: TGTGCCAGCAGTTTAGTCGCGGGGAACGAGCAGTACTTC.

This clone came up a few times. The rearrangement links TRBV10-3 to TRBJ1-1, with 11 nucleotides matching TRBD1. V gave up 7 bases and J gave up 10 bases; unmatched junction bases: 5. In germline, CDR1 is ENHRY, CDR2 SYGVKD. The CDR3 sequence is 12 residues long. CDR3 DNA: TGTGCCATCATCAGGACAGGGGGCGTAGCTTTCTTT. Translating gives CAIIRTGGVAFF.

CDR3 nucleotide sequence: TGTGCCAGCAAAAGACAGAGTTCGGGATATGGCTACACCTTC. Protein: CASKRQSSGYGYTF. The chain joins TRBV27 to TRBJ1-2, with a tentative D call TRBD1 (5 bases). From germline, CDR1 is MNHEY and CDR2 SMNVEV (reference sequence). V was clipped by 7 bases and J by 5 bases, with 17 bases between them. CDR3 length: 14 amino acids.

The chain combines TRBV6-1 with TRBJ2-7; D may be TRBD2 (6 bases). Trimming stripped 10 bases from V and 3 bases from J, with 13 bases between. The CDR3 has 12 amino acids. Germline-derived CDR1 and CDR2 are MNHNS and SASEGT. CDR3 nucleotides: TGTGCCACCTCGCGGGGTTTCTACGAGCAGTACTTC. Encoded protein: CATSRGFYEQYF.

The chain recombines TRBV28 with TRBJ2-3; no clear D gene. This CDR3 contains 18 residues. V gave up 6 bases and J gave up 4 bases, with 26 bases separating them. Germline V gene data show CDR1 as MDHEN and CDR2 as SYDVKM. CDR3 bases: TGTGCCAGCAGCCACAGAAGATCGCAGTTCGCGGTGCCAGATACGCAGTATTTT. It specifies CASSHRRSQFAVPDTQYF.

The chain links TRBV4-1 to TRBJ2-1; possibly TRBD1 for D (6 bases). V was cut by 1 base and J by 6 bases, with 13 bases left in between. The CDR3 is 15 residues long. The germline V gene encodes CDR1 MGHRA and CDR2 YSYEKL. CDR3 sequence (DNA): TGCGCCAGCAGCCAAGGGGCAGGGGTGCTCAATGAGCAGTTCTTC. Its translation is CASSQGAGVLNEQFF.

The chain combines TRBV9 with TRBJ2-7; 11 bases match TRBD2. J was trimmed by 5 bases and V by 2 bases; bases with no gene match: 6. The germline V gene has CDR1 SGDLS and CDR2 YYNGEE. The CDR3 is 15 residues long. DNA for the CDR3: TGTGCCAGCAGCGTCACTAGCGGGAGTCAAGACGAGCAGTACTTC. Translating gives CASSVTSGSQDEQYF.

The rearrangement uses TRBV23-1 and TRBJ2-3; D not certain. TRBV23-1 falls under the ORF class, with uncertain function. V shed 5 bases and J shed 6 bases, with 3 bases lying between them. CDR3 size: 10 residues. The CDR3 bases are TGCGCCAGCAGTGGGGATACGCAGTATTTT. Amino acids: CASSGDTQYF.

V gene TRBV9 combines with J gene TRBJ2-5; D might be TRBD1 (6 bases). Trimming took off 4 bases at V and 4 bases at J, with 11 bases between the two ends. The CDR3 spans 13 residues. Germline-derived CDR1 and CDR2 are SGDLS and YYNGEE. Written as DNA, the CDR3 is TGTGCCAGCAGCTCAGGGGTTGCAGAGACCCAGTACTTC. It encodes CASSSGVAETQYF. Full variable domain (outside the CDR3, taken from reference TRBV9 and TRBJ2-5): DSGVTQTPKHLITATGQRVTLRCSPRSGDLSVYWYQQSLDQGLQFLIQYYNGEERAKGNILERFSAQQFPDLHSELNLSSLELGDSALYFCASSSGVAETQYFGPGTRLLVL.

Here the CDR3 DNA reads TGTGCCTGGAGTGGGTCGGGCTCCTACAATGAGCAGTTCTTC. Amino acids: CAWSGSGSYNEQFF. The chain links TRBV30 to TRBJ2-1; D gene unclear. Germline V gene sequence: CDR1 GTSNPN, CDR2 SVGIG (reference sequence). Trimming shortened V by 1 base and J by 0 bases, and 7 bases separated the two germline ends. CDR3 length: 14 residues.

The chain links TRBV7-2 to TRBJ2-5; TRBD1 agrees at 7 bases. V gave up 5 bases and J gave up 5 bases; unmatched junction bases: 11. Per germline, CDR1 SGHTA and CDR2 FQGNSA. This CDR3 is 15 amino acids long. CDR3 nucleotide sequence: TGTGCCAGCAGCCCTCGACAGGGTTTGGGGGAGACCCAGTACTTC. Amino acids: CASSPRQGLGETQYF.

The chain combines TRBV19 with TRBJ2-7; TRBD1 aligns across 7 bases. CDR1 and CDR2 from the germline V gene are LNHDA and SQIVND (reference sequence). V lost 3 bases and J lost 12; bases outside the gene matches: 11. CDR3 size: 13 residues. CDR3 in amino acids: CASSIEGTGVVYF. In DNA form, the CDR3 reads TGTGCCAGTAGTATCGAGGGTACAGGGGTTGTGTACTTC.

V is TRBV21-1 and J is TRBJ2-7; TRBD2 is taken as the D call from the table, unchecked against the DNA. TRBV21-1 is tagged as a pseudogene. This CDR3 comprises 14 residues. CDR3 bases: TGTGCCACCGTCGGGACTAGCGGCGAGGACGAGCAGTACTTC. It specifies CATVGTSGEDEQYF.

The gene calls are TRBV27 and TRBJ1-1, with 9 positions matching TRBD1. J lost 5 bases, V lost 6 bases, and 7 bases had no gene match. There are 14 residues in the CDR3. From germline, CDR1 is MNHEY and CDR2 SMNVEV (reference sequence). The CDR3 here is CASRRTGAKTEAFF. Here the CDR3 DNA reads TGTGCCAGCAGACGGACAGGGGCGAAGACTGAAGCTTTCTTT.

The rearrangement joins TRBV5-1 to TRBJ2-2; D is unclear. The CDR3 totals 14 residues. With 7 bases removed from V and 2 bases from J, the gap between germline ends came to 12 bases. CDR1 is SGHRS, CDR2 YFSETQ, per germline. The CDR3 loop reads CASPRTDNTGELFF. CDR3 sequence (DNA): TGCGCCAGCCCACGGACGGATAACACCGGGGAGCTGTTTTTT.

This clone was observed at least ten times. The chain employs TRBV30 and TRBJ2-2; weak D call: TRBD1 (7 bases). Germline V lookup: CDR1 GTSNPN, CDR2 SVGIG (reference sequence). CDR3 size: 14 residues. The V end lost 2 bases, the J end lost 5 bases, and 12 bases lay between the germline ends. CDR3 DNA sequence: TGTGCCTGGAGTAAGACAGGGAGGACCGGGGAGCTGTTTTTT. This encodes CAWSKTGRTGELFF.

The V gene is TRBV9, the J gene TRBJ1-1; no clear D. V was cut by 4 bases and J by 6 bases, with 13 bases left in between. CDR3 length equals 13 residues. CDR1 and CDR2 from the germline V gene are SGDLS and YYNGEE. CDR3 loop: CASSPSISSEAFF. In DNA form, the CDR3 reads TGTGCCAGCAGCCCATCCATTAGTTCTGAAGCTTTCTTT.